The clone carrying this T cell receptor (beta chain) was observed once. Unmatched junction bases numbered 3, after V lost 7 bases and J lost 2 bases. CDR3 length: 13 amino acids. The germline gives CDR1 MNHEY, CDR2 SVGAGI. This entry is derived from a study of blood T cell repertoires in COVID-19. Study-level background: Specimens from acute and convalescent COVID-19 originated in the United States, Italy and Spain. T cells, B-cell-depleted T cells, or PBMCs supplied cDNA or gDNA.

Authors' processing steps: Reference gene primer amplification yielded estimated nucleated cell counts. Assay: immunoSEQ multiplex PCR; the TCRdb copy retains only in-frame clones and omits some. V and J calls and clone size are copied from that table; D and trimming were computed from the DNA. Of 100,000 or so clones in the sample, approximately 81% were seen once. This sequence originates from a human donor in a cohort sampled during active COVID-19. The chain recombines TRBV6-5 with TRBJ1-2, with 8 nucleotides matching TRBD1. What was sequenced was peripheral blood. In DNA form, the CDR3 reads TGTGCCAGCATGAGGGACAGGAACTATGGCTACACCTTC. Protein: CASMRDRNYGYTF.